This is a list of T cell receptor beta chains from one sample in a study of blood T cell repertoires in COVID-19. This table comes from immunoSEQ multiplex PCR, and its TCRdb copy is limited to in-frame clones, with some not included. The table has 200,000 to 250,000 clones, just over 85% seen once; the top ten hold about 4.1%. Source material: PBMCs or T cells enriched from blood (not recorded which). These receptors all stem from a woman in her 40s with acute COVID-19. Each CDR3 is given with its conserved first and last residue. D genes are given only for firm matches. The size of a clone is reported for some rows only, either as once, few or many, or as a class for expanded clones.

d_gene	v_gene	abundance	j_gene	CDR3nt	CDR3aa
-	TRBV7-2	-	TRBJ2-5	TGTGCCAGCAGCTTATCGGGGTCTGCGGAGACCCAGTACTTC	CASSLSGSAETQYF
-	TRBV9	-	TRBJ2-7	TGTGCCAGCAGCTTAGAGACAGGTTCCTACGAGCAGTACTTC	CASSLETGSYEQYF
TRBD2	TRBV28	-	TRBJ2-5	TGTGCCAGCCTGCCTTGGACTAGCGGGAGTATAGAGACCCAGTACTTC	CASLPWTSGSIETQYF
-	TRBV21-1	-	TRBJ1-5	TGTGCCAGCAGCAAAGCCCCTGGGACAGGGGTTAGCAATCAGCCCCAGCATTTT	CASSKAPGTGVSNQPQHF
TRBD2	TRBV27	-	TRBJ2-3	TGTGCCAGCAGCCGAGCGGGAGCGCAAGATACGCAGTATTTT	CASSRAGAQDTQYF
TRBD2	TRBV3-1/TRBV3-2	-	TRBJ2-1	TGTGCCAGCAGCAAACTAGCGGGAGGGTTAAAGAGCTACAATGAGCAGTTCTTC	CASSKLAGGLKSYNEQFF
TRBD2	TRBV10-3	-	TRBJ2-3	TGTGCCATCAGTGAGTCTCCTAGCGGAGGGGGCACAGATACGCAGTATTTT	CAISESPSGGGTDTQYF
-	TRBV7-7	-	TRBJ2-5	TGTGCCAGCAGCTTAGCGCCGTCAGGGAAAGAGACCCAGTACTTC	CASSLAPSGKETQYF
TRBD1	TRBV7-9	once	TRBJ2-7	TGTGCCAGCAGCGAGACAGGGCCTACATACGAGCAGTACTTC	CASSETGPTYEQYF
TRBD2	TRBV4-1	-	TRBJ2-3	TGCGCCAGCAGCCAAGATCCCGGGACTAGCGGGAGGGATTTT	CASSQDPGTSGRDF